This TCR beta chain originates from a study of blood T cell repertoires in COVID-19. About the study: Both acute and convalescent COVID-19 samples were obtained from the United States, Italy and Spain. Nucleic acid was either cDNA or gDNA, and it came from T cells, B-cell-depleted T cells, or PBMCs.

The V gene's germline CDR1 is MNHEY and CDR2 SVGAGI. This CDR3 comprises 15 residues. V was pared by 6 bases and J by 0 bases, with 8 bases of the junction left unmatched. Original data processing: Reference gene primer amplification in the assay estimated nucleated cell counts. Using immunoSEQ multiplex PCR, the repertoire was profiled, and TCRdb retains in-frame clones only, with some absent. Clone size and the V and J calls come from that table; the DNA yielded D and trimming. The table has about 100,000 clones, 91% seen once. This clone was found once. The genes are TRBV6-5 and TRBJ2-7, with TRBD1 identical over 7 bases. Sequencing was carried out using peripheral blood. This clonotype was sampled from a human donor in a cohort sampled during active COVID-19. CDR3 in amino acids: CASREGAASSYEQYF. CDR3 nucleotides: TGTGCCAGCAGAGAGGGGGCCGCCAGCTCCTACGAGCAGTACTTC.